This TCR beta chain came from a study of PD-1 blockade in classical Hodgkin lymphoma. The assay was immunoSEQ multiplex PCR, and TCRdb's table has in-frame clones only and misses some. The table lists 20,000 to 25,000 clones, around 94% of them singletons. Time point noted: newly diagnosed, previously untreated cHL patient sample. Newly diagnosed, untreated classical Hodgkin lymphoma PBMCs provided comparison. This CDR3 is built from 14 residues. The V end lost 5 bases, the J end lost 1 base, and 10 bases lay between the germline ends. CDR1 is MNHEY and CDR2 is SMNVEV in the germline V gene (reference sequence). On this clone: Antigen: not known.

General study results and limits: Relative to healthy donors, newly diagnosed patients reportedly had lower baseline TCR diversity, which was reported as lower still in relapsed/refractory patients.

The chain couples TRBV27 to TRBJ2-3, with a tentative D call TRBD2 (6 bases). The sequenced material came from peripheral blood mononuclear cells (PBMCs). This sequence was found in a human donor with classical Hodgkin lymphoma. CDR3 DNA: TGTGCCAGCAGTCTCTGGGGGGGCACAGATACGCAGTATTTT. Amino acid sequence: CASSLWGGTDTQYF.